The next 15 T cell receptor beta chains were all read from a single sample in a study of blood T cell repertoires in COVID-19. Clones were read by immunoSEQ multiplex PCR, and TCRdb kept only the in-frame ones, dropping some. The table records 160,000 or so clones, nearly 80% of them present only once. Sequenced input: peripheral blood. The origin of the receptors is an elderly woman with acute or convalescent COVID-19.

The rearrangement links TRBV10-1 to TRBJ2-3, with 9 bases fitting TRBD2. The CDR3 runs to 15 residues. The germline CDR1 and CDR2 sequences are WNHNN and SYGVQD (reference sequence). V dropped 3 bases and J dropped 1; count of bases not matched to a gene: 2. The CDR3 DNA reads TGCGCCAGCAGTGATATAGCGGGAGGCACAGATACGCAGTATTTT. It codes for CASSDIAGGTDTQYF.

The genes are TRBV1 and TRBJ1-2. TRBV1 is a recognized pseudogene. This CDR3 has 16 residues. Written as DNA, the CDR3 is TGCACCAGCAGCCAAGAGGGTTTCGAGGTAAACTATGGCTACACCTTC. This translates into CTSSQEGFEVNYGYTF.

This CDR3 is CASSSPGQISGNTIYF. Written as DNA, the CDR3 is TGTGCCAGCAGTTCCCCGGGACAGATATCTGGAAACACCATATATTTT. The chain combines TRBV6-6 with TRBJ1-3, with 7 bases lining up with TRBD1. Per the germline V gene, CDR1 is MNHNY and CDR2 is SVGAGI (reference sequence). Germline trimming cut 4 bases from V and 1 base from J; bases unmatched to any gene: 7. CDR3 size: 16 residues.

The V gene is TRBV3-1 (or the pseudogene TRBV3-2), the J gene TRBJ2-1; possible D gene TRBD1, 6 bases. The CDR3 length is 14 residues. V lost 4 bases to trimming and J lost 3 bases, with 10 bases between them. In germline, CDR1 is LGHDT, CDR2 YNNKEL (reference sequence). CDR3 loop: CASSPDRNYNEQFF. DNA for the CDR3: TGTGCCAGCAGCCCCGACAGGAACTACAATGAGCAGTTCTTC.

V usage is TRBV19 and J usage is TRBJ1-1; D gene ambiguous. Germline values: CDR1 LNHDA, CDR2 SQIVND (reference sequence). CDR3 length: 13 residues. V shed 1 base and J shed 10 bases, with 13 bases lying between them. As DNA, the CDR3 is TGTGCCAGTAGTATAGCCCCAGTGGGAGCAGCTTTCTTT. Amino acids: CASSIAPVGAAFF.

The chain links TRBV5-5 to TRBJ2-5; D is perhaps TRBD2 (5 bases). Germline CDR1 SGHKS, CDR2 YYEKEE (reference sequence). Trimming stripped 0 bases from V and 4 bases from J, with 13 bases between. The CDR3 loop spans 15 amino acids. Here the CDR3 DNA reads TGTGCCAGCAGCTTGGCGGGGTACGGGTTAGAGACCCAGTACTTC. Protein sequence: CASSLAGYGLETQYF. The full variable domain, in which reference TRBV5-5 and TRBJ2-5 provide the parts outside the CDR3, is DAGVTQSPTHLIKTRGQQVTLRCSPISGHKSVSWYQQVLGQGPQFIFQYYEKEERGRGNFPDRFSARQFPNYSSELNVNALLLGDSALYLCASSLAGYGLETQYFGPGTRLLVL.

Here the CDR3 reads CASSKTGAGGGEQYF. The CDR3 DNA is TGCGCCAGCAGTAAGACCGGGGCCGGGGGGGGCGAGCAGTACTTC. V is TRBV10-2 and J is TRBJ2-7; the match to TRBD2 covers 8 bases. CDR3 length: 15 amino acids. Germline assignment: CDR1 WSHSY and CDR2 SAAADI. V shed 5 bases and J 6 bases; nucleotides not matched to a gene: 12.

CDR3 amino acids: CASSWDRGPANYGYTF. The CDR3 DNA follows: TGTGCCAGCTCGTGGGACAGGGGGCCAGCTAACTATGGCTACACCTTC. The rearrangement uses TRBV7-9 and TRBJ1-2; 12 bases align to TRBD1. CDR1 SEHNR and CDR2 FQNEAQ come from the germline V gene (reference sequence). Germline trimming cut 8 bases from V and 0 bases from J; bases unmatched to any gene: 7. The CDR3 contains 16 residues.

V is TRBV28 and J is TRBJ2-2; the match to TRBD2 covers 9 bases. The CDR3 runs 16 residues. V lost 6 bases and J lost 6; bases outside the gene matches: 11. The germline CDR1 and CDR2 sequences are MDHEN and SYDVKM. CDR3 loop: CASSLLWTSEAGELFF. For the CDR3, the DNA is TGTGCCAGCAGCTTACTCTGGACTAGCGAAGCCGGGGAGCTGTTTTTT.

The V and J genes are TRBV10-1 and TRBJ1-2, with 8 bases aligning to TRBD1. This CDR3 spans 14 amino acids. Per germline, CDR1 WNHNN and CDR2 SYGVQD (reference sequence). With 3 bases clipped from V and 8 bases from J, the junction kept 8 bases outside the gene matches. The CDR3 is CASSDGQGAKGYTF. In DNA, the CDR3 is TGCGCCAGCAGTGACGGACAGGGCGCGAAAGGCTACACCTTC.

The gene calls are TRBV30 and TRBJ1-1; D is undetermined. Germline V gene data show CDR1 as GTSNPN and CDR2 as SVGIG (reference sequence). Trimming removed 5 bases from V and 5 bases from J, with 18 bases in between. The length of the CDR3 is 14 residues. CDR3: CAWDLRRHQTEAFF. The CDR3 DNA is TGTGCCTGGGACTTGCGCAGGCACCAGACTGAAGCTTTCTTT.

This clone was detected once. The V and J genes are TRBV18 and TRBJ1-3; a possible D gene is TRBD1 (6 bases). The length of the CDR3 is 16 residues. The germline CDR1 and CDR2 sequences are KGHSH and LQKENI. Trimming took 3 bases from V and 4 from J, leaving 16 bases between them. The CDR3 coding sequence is TGTGCCAGCTCACCCCCCGGGGGGGCGCGAGGAAACACCATATATTTT. Translating gives CASSPPGGARGNTIYF.

The chain links TRBV15 to TRBJ2-1; 7 bases are shared with TRBD2. The V and J ends lost 6 bases and 5 bases, in that order; junction bases with no gene match: 4. This CDR3 has 13 amino acids. Germline lookup yields CDR1 LNHNV and CDR2 YYDKDF (reference sequence). The CDR3 reads CATRRLADNEQFF. In DNA form, the CDR3 reads TGTGCCACCAGGCGGCTAGCGGACAATGAGCAGTTCTTC.

The J gene is TRBJ2-3, the V gene TRBV27, with no clear D. Germline V lookup: CDR1 MNHEY, CDR2 SMNVEV (reference sequence). Deletions cut 0 bases from V and 1 base from J, with 5 bases between. CDR3 length: 14 residues. The CDR3 is CASSLSRRTDTQYF. CDR3 nucleotides: TGTGCCAGCAGTTTATCGCGGCGCACAGATACGCAGTATTTT.

The chain carries TRBV3-1 (or the pseudogene TRBV3-2) and TRBJ2-1; D unclear. CDR1 and CDR2 (germline): LGHDT, YNNKEL (reference sequence). V lost 1 base to trimming and J lost 10 bases, with 11 bases between them. This CDR3 contains 13 residues. The CDR3 here is CASSQAASREQFF. CDR3 nucleotide sequence: TGTGCCAGCAGCCAAGCGGCCTCCAGGGAGCAGTTCTTC.